The 30 T cell receptor beta chains below come from one sample, sequenced in a study of blood T cell repertoires in COVID-19. The assay was immunoSEQ multiplex PCR, and TCRdb's table has in-frame clones only and misses some. The sample lists tens of thousands of clones; roughly 82% were seen once. Sample: peripheral blood. Receptor source: a woman older than 75 with acute or convalescent COVID-19.

The V call is TRBV6-1, the J call TRBJ2-1, with D tentatively TRBD1 (5 bases). CDR3 length: 14 residues. Germline CDR1 MNHNS, CDR2 SASEGT. The V and J ends lost 1 base and 9 bases respectively, with 13 bases between them. CDR3: CASSEEVGQGEQFF. The CDR3 DNA is TGTGCCAGCAGTGAAGAGGTGGGGCAGGGTGAGCAGTTCTTC.

CDR3 bases: TGTGCCAGCAGCACCAGTGGACTCGTTTACGAGCAGTACTTC. It is translated as CASSTSGLVYEQYF. The chain is built from TRBV11-2 and TRBJ2-7; D is possibly TRBD2 (5 bases). Per the germline V gene, CDR1 is SGHAT and CDR2 is FQNNGV. Trimming shortened V by 5 bases and J by 4 bases, and 15 bases separated the two germline ends. This CDR3 region has 14 residues.

This chain connects TRBV5-4 to TRBJ1-6, with D possibly TRBD1 on 6 matching bases. With 3 bases removed from V and 1 base from J, the gap between germline ends came to 8 bases. This CDR3 is 15 amino acids long. Looked up from germline, CDR1 is SGHNT and CDR2 is YYREEE (reference sequence). The CDR3 coding sequence is TGTGCCAGCAGCTCAGGACAGTCCTATAATTCACCCCTCCACTTT. This gives the protein CASSSGQSYNSPLHF.

The rearrangement joins TRBV6-5 to TRBJ1-3, with D hard to call. V gave up 10 bases and J gave up 4 bases, with 5 bases separating them. The CDR3 is made up of 10 amino acids. Germline V gives CDR1 MNHEY, CDR2 SVGAGI. The CDR3 region is CATRGNTIYF. The CDR3 coding sequence is TGTGCCACTCGGGGAAACACCATATATTTT.

The chain uses TRBV5-8 and TRBJ1-2; possible D gene TRBD1, 5 bases. The germline V gene encodes CDR1 SGHTS and CDR2 YDEGEE. There are 14 residues in the CDR3. Deletions cut 4 bases from V and 4 bases from J, with 14 bases between. The DNA of the CDR3 is TGTGCCAGCAGCCCCGGGAGGGGATTCTATGGCTACACCTTC. It translates to CASSPGRGFYGYTF.

The chain uses TRBV7-7 and TRBJ2-1; 9 bases align to TRBD1. The V and J ends lost 4 bases and 7 bases, in that order; junction bases with no gene match: 8. The CDR3 runs to 15 residues. Germline lookup yields CDR1 SSHAT and CDR2 FNYEAQ (reference sequence). CDR3 bases: TGTGCCAGCAGCTCCCCGGGACAGGGTTTGAATGAGCAGTTCTTC. Translation gives CASSSPGQGLNEQFF.

The chain links TRBV27 to TRBJ2-3, with TRBD2 matching over 14 bases. V lost 8 bases and J lost 3; bases outside the gene matches: 10. This CDR3 is 17 amino acids long. Germline lookup yields CDR1 MNHEY and CDR2 SMNVEV (reference sequence). The CDR3, as DNA: TGTGCCAGCGCAATCAGGACTAGCGGGGGGAGGACAGATACGCAGTATTTT. This codes for CASAIRTSGGRTDTQYF.

The chain has TRBV6-5 and TRBJ2-7; 8 bases agree with TRBD1. Trimming removed 5 bases from V and 8 bases from J; junction bases left unmatched: 8. The CDR3 extends over 13 amino acids. Germline V gives CDR1 MNHEY, CDR2 SVGAGI. The CDR3 bases are TGTGCCAGCAGTCGGGGGACAGGCGAAAAGCAGTACTTC. It specifies CASSRGTGEKQYF.

The J gene is TRBJ2-7, the V gene TRBV15; D possibly corresponds to TRBD2 (6 bases). Germline V gene lookup returns CDR1 LNHNV and CDR2 YYDKDF (reference sequence). The ends were cut back, 1 base at V and 5 bases at J, with 12 bases in the middle. CDR3 length: 14 residues. The CDR3 sequence is CATSRATSIHEQYF. The CDR3 DNA reads TGTGCCACCAGCAGAGCCACTAGCATCCACGAGCAGTACTTC.

CDR3 in amino acids: CSASQQVPGNTIYF. The DNA for the CDR3 is TGCAGTGCTAGTCAACAGGTCCCTGGAAACACCATATATTTT. The V and J genes are TRBV20-1 and TRBJ1-3, with D perhaps matching TRBD1 (5 bases). This CDR3 has 14 residues. The ends were cut back, 3 bases at V and 2 bases at J, with 11 bases in the middle. CDR1 is DFQATT and CDR2 is SNEGSKA in the germline V gene (reference sequence).

This clone has just a few counts. The chain is built from TRBV6-2 or TRBV6-3 and TRBJ2-2; 8 bases are a match to TRBD2. Looked up from germline, CDR1 is MNHEY and CDR2 is SVGEGT. This CDR3 spans 17 amino acids. Trimming took 2 bases from V and 1 from J; bases not matched to a gene: 6. This CDR3 reads CASSYERGGMNTGELFF. The CDR3 coding sequence is TGTGCCAGCAGTTACGAACGGGGGGGCATGAACACCGGGGAGCTGTTTTTT.

The CDR3 DNA is TGTGCCATCAGGACGGAGCGGGGTTTTAGCACAGATACGCAGTATTTT. Amino acids: CAIRTERGFSTDTQYF. The chain couples TRBV10-3 to TRBJ2-3, with 7 bases identical to TRBD2. V trimming: 6 bases; J trimming: 0 bases; junction bases outside the gene matches: 9. Germline V lookup: CDR1 ENHRY, CDR2 SYGVKD. CDR3 length: 16 amino acids.

V gene TRBV7-9 combines with J gene TRBJ2-2; 7 nucleotides line up with TRBD1. The CDR3 has 15 amino acids. V shed 5 bases and J 3 bases; nucleotides not matched to a gene: 6. Germline V gene sequence: CDR1 SEHNR, CDR2 FQNEAQ (reference sequence). The CDR3 spells CASSPPGQYTGELFF. The DNA of the CDR3 is TGTGCCAGCAGCCCTCCGGGACAGTACACCGGGGAGCTGTTTTTT.

The chain has TRBV20-1 and TRBJ1-1; D remains unclear. CDR3 length equals 11 residues. The V and J ends lost 7 bases and 1 base respectively, with 7 bases between them. Per germline, CDR1 DFQATT and CDR2 SNEGSKA (reference sequence). CDR3 DNA sequence: TGCAGTGGCGTAAGGAACACTGAAGCTTTCTTT. Translated: CSGVRNTEAFF.

The rearrangement joins TRBV5-1 to TRBJ2-5, with a possible D match to TRBD1 (5 bases). Per germline, CDR1 SGHRS and CDR2 YFSETQ. Trimming stripped 2 bases from V and 5 bases from J, with 16 bases between. The CDR3 sequence is 15 residues long. The CDR3 DNA is TGCGCCAGCAGCTTAGATGGGTTGTCAGGGGAGACCCAGTACTTC. This gives the protein CASSLDGLSGETQYF. Supplemented by reference TRBV5-1 and TRBJ2-5, the full variable domain reads KAGVTQTPRYLIKTRGQQVTLSCSPISGHRSVSWYQQTPGQGLQFLFEYFSETQRNKGNFPGRFSGRQFSNSRSEMNVSTLELGDSALYLCASSLDGLSGETQYFGPGTRLLVL.

This clone has only one observation. The chain has TRBV9 and TRBJ2-2; perhaps TRBD1 as D (5 bases). With 4 bases removed from V and 5 bases from J, the gap between germline ends came to 6 bases. The CDR3 length is 12 residues. Looked up from germline, CDR1 is SGDLS and CDR2 is YYNGEE. CDR3 protein: CASSSGTGELFF. The DNA of the CDR3 is TGTGCCAGCAGCTCAGGGACCGGGGAGCTGTTTTTT.

The chain couples TRBV7-9 to TRBJ2-1; 8 nucleotides match TRBD2. The V and J ends lost 0 bases and 8 bases, in that order; junction bases with no gene match: 12. The germline V gene has CDR1 SEHNR and CDR2 FQNEAQ (reference sequence). There are 17 residues in the CDR3. The CDR3 nucleotides read TGTGCCAGCAGCTTAGCAATTGGCGCGGGAGGAATGGATGAGCAGTTCTTC. Amino acids: CASSLAIGAGGMDEQFF.

The chain combines TRBV2 with TRBJ1-2; D is ambiguous. The CDR3 sequence is 14 residues long. Germline loops: CDR1 SNHLY, CDR2 FYNNEI. V was cut by 7 bases and J by 4 bases, with 16 bases left in between. CDR3 region: CASKSTAAIYGYTF. The CDR3 nucleotides are TGTGCCAGCAAGTCCACAGCCGCTATCTATGGCTACACCTTC. Looking up the rest from reference TRBV2 and TRBJ1-2 gives the full variable domain: EPEVTQTPSHQVTQMGQEVILRCVPISNHLYFYWYRQILGQKVEFLVSFYNNEISEKSEIFDDQFSVERPDGSNFTLKIRSTKLEDSAMYFCASKSTAAIYGYTFGSGTRLTVV.

V is TRBV27 and J is TRBJ2-4; 11 nucleotides line up with TRBD2. CDR1 is MNHEY and CDR2 is SMNVEV in the germline V gene (reference sequence). Germline trimming cut 2 bases from V and 3 bases from J; bases unmatched to any gene: 9. There are 18 residues in the CDR3. CDR3 in DNA: TGTGCCAGCAGTTTACTCACTAGCGGGGGAATCGGCAAAAACATTCAGTACTTC. Protein product: CASSLLTSGGIGKNIQYF.

The table lists this clone with many counts. The genes are TRBV27 and TRBJ1-1, with a weak D call TRBD1 (6 bases). Germline values: CDR1 MNHEY, CDR2 SMNVEV (reference sequence). Trimming took 3 bases from V and 4 from J, leaving 9 bases between them. The CDR3 consists of 13 residues. This CDR3 reads CASSFSQGTEAFF. CDR3 nucleotide sequence: TGTGCCAGCAGTTTTTCACAGGGCACTGAAGCTTTCTTT.

This clone turned up a few times. The chain uses TRBV5-4 and TRBJ2-7; 7 bases are shared with TRBD2. V shed 3 bases, J shed 2 bases, and the junction held 11 bases outside the gene matches. The CDR3 spans 16 residues. CDR1 and CDR2 (germline): SGHNT, YYREEE (reference sequence). The CDR3 sequence: CASSWGGPGAPYEQYF. The CDR3 bases are TGTGCCAGCAGCTGGGGGGGTCCGGGCGCACCCTACGAGCAGTACTTC.

This chain connects TRBV15 to TRBJ1-1; 9 nucleotides align to TRBD1. The V and J ends lost 0 bases and 4 bases, in that order; junction bases with no gene match: 3. Germline V gene lookup returns CDR1 LNHNV and CDR2 YYDKDF (reference sequence). The CDR3 covers 15 residues. The CDR3: CATSRDRDRATEAFF. Written as DNA, the CDR3 is TGTGCCACCAGCAGAGATCGGGACAGGGCCACTGAAGCTTTCTTT.

The rearrangement joins TRBV6-1 to TRBJ1-1; D not resolved. The CDR3 has 13 residues. Germline loops: CDR1 MNHNS, CDR2 SASEGT. V lost 2 bases, J lost 11 bases, and 15 bases lay in between. CDR3 DNA: TGTGCCAGCAGTGAAATCACGATTGGGAGCGCTTTCTTT. Translated, it gives CASSEITIGSAFF.

The chain is built from TRBV5-1 and TRBJ1-1; D not certain. This CDR3 is 13 amino acids long. CDR1 and CDR2 from the germline V gene are SGHRS and YFSETQ. Trimming pared 0 bases from V and 3 bases from J, leaving 6 bases between. Here the CDR3 reads CASSLEVDTEAFF. CDR3 bases: TGCGCCAGCAGCTTGGAAGTAGACACTGAAGCTTTCTTT.

The CDR3 DNA reads as TGCGCCAGCAGCCTGGGACTAACGGGGTCCTACGAGCAGTACTTC. This gives the protein CASSLGLTGSYEQYF. The chain uses TRBV5-1 and TRBJ2-7; 7 bases are shared with TRBD2. CDR1 SGHRS and CDR2 YFSETQ come from the germline V gene. The CDR3 runs 15 residues. V dropped 4 bases and J dropped 1; count of bases not matched to a gene: 8.

The chain links TRBV11-3 to TRBJ2-1; 9 bases fit TRBD1. The CDR3 has 14 amino acids. Germline V gene lookup returns CDR1 SGHNT and CDR2 YENEEA. V was pared by 5 bases and J by 7 bases, with 6 bases of the junction left unmatched. Here the CDR3 reads CASSPRGTGNEQFF. CDR3 bases: TGTGCCAGCAGCCCGCGCGGGACAGGGAATGAGCAGTTCTTC.

In regard to this clone: At one end the junction does not follow the germline gene, possibly because of a read error. This rearrangement joins TRBV15 to TRBJ1-1; D unresolved. The CDR3 spans 11 residues. From germline, CDR1 is LNHNV and CDR2 YYDKDF (reference sequence). CDR3 sequence: CATSRERERTF. In DNA form, the CDR3 reads TGTGCCACCAGCAGAGAAAGGGAGAGGACTTTT.

The chain has TRBV19 and TRBJ2-5; TRBD2 is a possible D gene (6 bases). The CDR3 is made up of 12 amino acids. V was cut by 10 bases and J by 5 bases, with 14 bases left in between. Germline V gene lookup returns CDR1 LNHDA and CDR2 SQIVND (reference sequence). Here the CDR3 reads CATSGAGETQYF. The CDR3 DNA reads as TGTGCCACCTCTGGCGCGGGGGAGACCCAGTACTTC. Supplemented by reference TRBV19 and TRBJ2-5, the full variable domain reads DGGITQSPKYLFRKEGQNVTLSCEQNLNHDAMYWYRQDPGQGLRLIYYSQIVNDFQKGDIAEGYSVSREKKESFPLTVTSAQKNPTAFYLCATSGAGETQYFGPGTRLLVL.

The rearrangement links TRBV27 to TRBJ2-3; 9 bases map to TRBD2. CDR3 length equals 15 residues. Germline CDR1 is MNHEY and CDR2 is SMNVEV (reference sequence). Unmatched junction bases numbered 10, after V lost 8 bases and J lost 4 bases. The CDR3: CASGTRGGAADTQYF. The CDR3 coding sequence is TGTGCCAGCGGGACCCGCGGGGGGGCCGCAGATACGCAGTATTTT.

J is TRBJ2-3 and V is TRBV19; 7 bases fit TRBD2. Germline assignment: CDR1 LNHDA and CDR2 SQIVND (reference sequence). V shed 4 bases, J shed 0 bases, and the junction held 10 bases outside the gene matches. The CDR3 totals 17 residues. DNA of the CDR3: TGTGCCAGTAGTACCCCTACGGCGGGGGTTAGCACAGATACGCAGTATTTT. It encodes CASSTPTAGVSTDTQYF.